These T cell receptor beta chains were read from a single sample in a study of OX40 agonist ivuxolimab in advanced cancers. Using immunoSEQ multiplex PCR, the repertoire was profiled, and TCRdb retains in-frame clones only, with some absent. The sample yields 80,000 to 95,000 clones, about 89% seen once. Source: CD4+ or CD8+ T cells sorted from blood, taken in a trial of the OX40 agonist ivuxolimab. The origin of the receptors is an adult with an advanced solid tumor such as melanoma, head and neck, liver or kidney cancer. Each CDR3 is given with its conserved first and last residue. The order of the fields is V gene, clone size, J gene, D gene, CDR3 protein, CDR3 DNA. The D gene is left open where the match is weak. Only part of the rows carry a size: once, few, many, or a class if the clone is expanded.

TRBV9	NA	TRBJ2-5	NA	CASSRWPIMETQYF	TGTGCCAGCAGCCGTTGGCCTATCATGGAGACCCAGTACTTC
TRBV6-1	NA	TRBJ2-7	TRBD1	CASETQTGGYEQYF	TGTGCCAGCGAGACCCAGACAGGGGGTTACGAGCAGTACTTC
TRBV25-1	NA	TRBJ2-7	NA	CASRETVSYEQYF	TGTGCCAGCAGGGAGACTGTCTCCTACGAGCAGTACTTC
TRBV7-9	NA	TRBJ2-7	NA	CASSPGTYFYEQYF	TGTGCCAGCAGCCCCGGGACATACTTCTACGAGCAGTACTTC
TRBV13	few	TRBJ2-6	NA	CASSLEGPGANVLTF	TGTGCCAGCAGCTTAGAAGGCCCTGGGGCCAACGTCCTGACTTTC
TRBV7-8	NA	TRBJ1-1	TRBD1	CASSLGRTGVPTEAFF	TGTGCCAGCAGCTTAGGGAGGACAGGGGTTCCCACTGAAGCTTTCTTT
TRBV30	NA	TRBJ2-3	TRBD2	CAWSRASGDTDTQYF	TGTGCCTGGAGTAGGGCTAGCGGAGACACAGATACGCAGTATTTT
TRBV5-6	NA	TRBJ2-7	TRBD1	CASSQTGQGARYEQYF	TGTGCCAGCAGCCAAACCGGACAGGGGGCCAGGTACGAGCAGTACTTC
TRBV5-1	NA	TRBJ2-1	TRBD2	CASSPTAGRNNEQFF	TGCGCCAGCAGCCCCACCGCCGGGAGGAACAATGAGCAGTTCTTC
TRBV27	NA	TRBJ2-7	TRBD1	CASSRTGDGYEQYF	TGTGCCAGCAGCAGGACAGGGGACGGATACGAGCAGTACTTC
TRBV11-2	NA	TRBJ2-2	TRBD2	CASSSRSGRSVGELFF	TGTGCCAGCAGCTCGCGTAGCGGGAGATCGGTCGGGGAGCTGTTTTTT
TRBV29-1	NA	TRBJ2-1	NA	CSVERAGAAYNEQFF	TGCAGCGTTGAAAGAGCCGGGGCAGCCTACAATGAGCAGTTCTTC
TRBV11-2	NA	TRBJ2-7	NA	CASRGGGDYEQYF	TGTGCCAGCCGCGGGGGCGGGGACTACGAGCAGTACTTC
TRBV30	NA	TRBJ2-7	TRBD2	CAGLAVTYEQYF	TGTGCCGGGCTAGCGGTAACCTACGAGCAGTACTTC
TRBV21-1	once	TRBJ1-1	NA	CASSPTGSTNTEAFF	TGTGCCAGCAGCCCGACAGGGAGTACTAACACTGAAGCTTTCTTT
TRBV7-2	NA	TRBJ2-3	TRBD2	CASSSSGSNGDTQYF	TGTGCCAGCAGCTCAAGCGGGAGTAATGGAGATACGCAGTATTTT
TRBV7-8	NA	TRBJ2-3	NA	CASSPPLRDTSTDTQYF	TGTGCCAGCAGCCCCCCGTTGCGGGATACTAGCACAGATACGCAGTATTTT
TRBV4-1	many	TRBJ2-5	NA	CASSQATSGWETQYF	TGCGCCAGCAGCCAAGCCACGTCGGGGTGGGAGACCCAGTACTTC
TRBV27	NA	TRBJ1-1	NA	CASRRTEAFF	TGTGCCAGCCGTAGAACTGAAGCTTTCTTT
TRBV6-1	NA	TRBJ2-3	NA	CASSEREESTDTQYF	TGTGCCAGCAGTGAGAGGGAGGAAAGCACAGATACGCAGTATTTT
TRBV5-4	NA	TRBJ2-7	NA	CASSPLLGHYEQYF	TGTGCCAGCAGCCCCCTGTTGGGCCACTACGAGCAGTACTTC
TRBV7-9	NA	TRBJ1-1	NA	CASSPPVDTEAFF	TGTGCCAGCAGCCCCCCGGTCGACACTGAAGCTTTCTTT
TRBV9	NA	TRBJ2-3	NA	CASSVAGDLVDTQYF	TGTGCCAGCAGCGTAGCAGGGGATTTGGTGGATACGCAGTATTTT
TRBV27	once	TRBJ2-7	NA	CASSLVAGTYEQYF	TGTGCCAGCAGTTTAGTGGCAGGCACCTACGAGCAGTACTTC
TRBV29-1	NA	TRBJ2-7	NA	CSVEQGRSYEQYF	TGCAGCGTGGAGCAGGGGCGATCCTACGAGCAGTACTTC
TRBV27	NA	TRBJ2-7	NA	CASGLRDEQYF	TGTGCCAGCGGGCTGAGGGACGAGCAGTACTTC
TRBV7-8	NA	TRBJ1-3	NA	CASSFSRLGSGNTIYF	TGTGCCAGCAGCTTTAGTAGACTTGGCTCTGGAAACACCATATATTTT
TRBV18	NA	TRBJ2-5	NA	CASSQRTGQGETQYF	TGTGCCAGCTCCCAACGGACGGGGCAGGGGGAGACCCAGTACTTC
TRBV9	NA	TRBJ2-1	NA	CASSSVRASSYNEQFF	TGTGCCAGCAGCTCCGTTAGGGCAAGCTCCTACAATGAGCAGTTCTTC
TRBV5-5	NA	TRBJ2-7	TRBD1	CASSLTSTGPEQYF	TGTGCCAGCAGCTTAACTTCGACAGGGCCCGAGCAGTACTTC
TRBV5-1	NA	TRBJ2-1	TRBD2	CASSLVVAGSYNEQFF	TGCGCCAGCAGCTTGGTGGTAGCGGGATCCTACAATGAGCAGTTCTTC
TRBV27	once	TRBJ2-6	NA	CASTPGLTSSGANVLTF	TGTGCCAGCACCCCTGGGCTTACCAGCTCTGGGGCCAACGTCCTGACTTTC
TRBV28	NA	TRBJ1-2	TRBD1	CASSSGGGYGYTF	TGTGCCAGCAGCTCAGGGGGCGGCTATGGCTACACCTTC
TRBV2	NA	TRBJ2-1	TRBD1	CASRDRGNEQFF	TGTGCCAGCAGGGACAGGGGGAATGAGCAGTTCTTC
TRBV5-5	NA	TRBJ1-3	NA	CASSLVGNTIYF	TGTGCCAGCAGCTTGGTTGGAAACACCATATATTTT
TRBV4-1	NA	TRBJ1-3	NA	CASSQGTERNTIYF	TGCGCCAGCAGCCAAGGGACTGAGAGGAACACCATATATTTT
TRBV27	NA	TRBJ2-1	NA	CASSLSRATEQFF	TGTGCCAGCAGTTTATCGAGGGCCACCGAGCAGTTCTTC
TRBV2	few	TRBJ2-3	TRBD1	CASKVTGGTDTQYF	TGTGCCAGCAAAGTTACAGGGGGGACAGATACGCAGTATTTT
TRBV28	NA	TRBJ1-5	NA	CASREAGNQPQHF	TGTGCCAGCAGAGAGGCAGGGAATCAGCCCCAGCATTTT
TRBV7-9	NA	TRBJ2-3	TRBD1	CASSLTGGTDTQYF	TGTGCCAGCAGCTTAACAGGGGGCACAGATACGCAGTATTTT
TRBV6-1	NA	TRBJ2-7	NA	CASSEAGTLYEQYF	TGTGCCAGCAGTGAAGCGGGGACACTGTACGAGCAGTACTTC
TRBV4-2	NA	TRBJ1-6	NA	CASSFGSYNSPLHF	TGTGCCAGCAGCTTTGGATCCTATAATTCACCCCTCCACTTT
TRBV19	NA	TRBJ2-1	TRBD1	CASSGRQGPSYNEQFF	TGTGCCAGTAGTGGTCGACAGGGACCATCCTACAATGAGCAGTTCTTC
TRBV7-9	NA	TRBJ2-1	TRBD2	CASSEAGVLYNEQFF	TGTGCCAGCAGCGAGGCGGGAGTCCTCTACAATGAGCAGTTCTTC
TRBV5-4	NA	TRBJ1-1	NA	CASSSPTEAFF	TGTGCCAGCAGCTCGCCCACTGAAGCTTTCTTT
TRBV5-6	NA	TRBJ2-3	TRBD2	CASSPQARVAGRDTQYF	TGTGCCAGCAGCCCACAGGCGAGGGTAGCGGGAAGAGATACGCAGTATTTT
TRBV7-2	NA	TRBJ1-3	NA	CASSQGPGNTIYF	TGTGCCAGCAGCCAAGGGCCTGGAAACACCATATATTTT
TRBV27	NA	TRBJ2-1	NA	CASSLQGSYNEQFF	TGTGCCAGCAGTTTACAGGGGTCCTACAATGAGCAGTTCTTC
TRBV5-5	once	TRBJ2-7	NA	CASSLSHPLEQYF	TGTGCCAGCAGCTTGTCACACCCCCTCGAGCAGTACTTC
TRBV10-1	once	TRBJ2-2	NA	CASSESGGELFF	TGCGCCAGCAGTGAGAGTGGGGGGGAGCTGTTTTTT
TRBV6-5	NA	TRBJ1-6	TRBD1	CASRRQGVDNSPLHF	TGTGCCAGCAGGCGACAGGGTGTCGATAATTCACCCCTCCACTTT
TRBV6-1	NA	TRBJ2-3	TRBD2	CASSSLAGITDTQYF	TGTGCCAGCAGCTCTCTAGCGGGAATCACAGATACGCAGTATTTT
TRBV25-1	NA	TRBJ1-2	NA	CASSDPGPYGYTF	TGTGCCAGCAGTGATCCGGGCCCCTATGGCTACACCTTC
TRBV12-5	NA	TRBJ2-7	NA	CASGLPKNEQYF	TGTGCTAGTGGTTTGCCCAAAAACGAGCAGTACTTC
TRBV27	NA	TRBJ2-7	TRBD1	CASSTHTTGSYEQYF	TGTGCCAGCAGTACACACACGACAGGGTCCTACGAGCAGTACTTC
TRBV2	NA	TRBJ1-3	TRBD1	CASSVQGEGNTIYF	TGTGCCAGCAGTGTACAGGGGGAAGGAAACACCATATATTTT